This paragraph covers one TCR beta chain sequence. The sample comes from a study of blood T cell repertoires in COVID-19. V lost 5 bases and J lost 2, with 6 bases in between. CDR3 length: 12 amino acids. The protocol was immunoSEQ multiplex PCR, while the TCRdb copy is restricted to in-frame clones and leaves out a portion. This table holds 230,000 or so clones, around 84% found once. This receptor was taken from a woman between 40 and 55 years old who had recovered from COVID-19. The source material was peripheral blood. The J gene is TRBJ2-5, the V gene TRBV12-3 or TRBV12-4; D is uncertain. The CDR3 region is CASSTVQETQYF. CDR3 coding DNA: TGTGCCAGCAGTACAGTACAAGAGACCCAGTACTTC.